This passage covers 11 T cell receptor beta chains from one sample sequenced in a study of blood T cell repertoires in COVID-19. Clones were sequenced by immunoSEQ multiplex PCR, and TCRdb holds only the in-frame ones, with some missing. The table lists fewer than 250,000 clones, around 80% of them singletons. The sequenced sample consisted of peripheral blood. All receptors come from a man aged 55 to 69 with acute or convalescent COVID-19.

The sample holds one count of this clone. The chain employs TRBV6-2 or TRBV6-3 and TRBJ1-3, with D possibly TRBD1 on 5 matching bases. V gave up 6 bases and J gave up 0 bases, with 12 bases separating them. Germline values: CDR1 MNHEY, CDR2 SVGEGT. This CDR3 comprises 15 residues. CDR3 bases: TGTGCCAGCAGCGCCTTTGACAGCTCTGGAAACACCATATATTTT. Amino acids: CASSAFDSSGNTIYF.

Notes on this clone: This CDR3 is also generated by other DNA sequences in the sample. The V gene is TRBV5-4, the J gene TRBJ2-2, with 10 nucleotides matching TRBD2. The CDR3 covers 16 residues. Germline loops: CDR1 SGHNT, CDR2 YYREEE (reference sequence). Losses at the gene ends were 2 bases for V and 7 bases for J; bases not matched to a gene: 8. The CDR3 region is CASSLGSGRRDGELFF. The CDR3 DNA sequence: TGTGCCAGCAGCTTAGGTAGCGGGAGGAGGGACGGGGAGCTGTTTTTT.

J is TRBJ1-6 and V is TRBV5-5; D unclear. CDR3 length equals 15 residues. Trimming took off 0 bases at V and 9 bases at J, with 13 bases between the two ends. The germline V gene encodes CDR1 SGHKS and CDR2 YYEKEE (reference sequence). Written as DNA, the CDR3 is TGTGCCAGCAGCTTGGGGCGGCAGAATACTTCACCCCTCCACTTT. It encodes CASSLGRQNTSPLHF.

The chain employs TRBV29-1 and TRBJ2-1; TRBD2 matches 11 bases. The J segment lost 3 bases and the V segment lost 5 bases, leaving 9 bases of the junction unmatched. Germline V CDR1 and CDR2: SQVTM, ANQGSEA. CDR3 length: 16 amino acids. The CDR3 coding sequence is TGCAGCGTTAACCCTAGCGGGGGGTATCACTACAATGAGCAGTTCTTC. Its translation: CSVNPSGGYHYNEQFF.

The chain uses TRBV3-1 (or the pseudogene TRBV3-2) and TRBJ1-5; perhaps TRBD1 as D (6 bases). This CDR3 comprises 18 residues. From germline, CDR1 is LGHDT and CDR2 YNNKEL (reference sequence). The ends were cut back, 0 bases at V and 3 bases at J, with 18 bases in the middle. CDR3: CASSQESTGQGINQPQHF. Written as DNA, the CDR3 is TGTGCCAGCAGCCAAGAGAGTACGGGCCAGGGGATCAATCAGCCCCAGCATTTT.

The rearrangement links TRBV6-5 to TRBJ1-2; D is unresolved. The CDR3 is 15 residues long. Looked up from germline, CDR1 is MNHEY and CDR2 is SVGAGI. The germline V and J ends were trimmed by 6 bases and 0 bases, with 14 bases remaining between them. In DNA, the CDR3 is TGTGCCAGCAGCCTTGGTGGGCCTCCTAACTATGGCTACACCTTC. Protein sequence: CASSLGGPPNYGYTF.

V usage is TRBV29-1 and J usage is TRBJ2-2; 7 bases agree with TRBD1. The V gene end was trimmed by 6 bases and the J gene end by 4 bases; junction bases not matched to a gene: 5. Germline loops: CDR1 SQVTM, CDR2 ANQGSEA. The CDR3 is 13 amino acids. The CDR3 here is CSVETGFTGELFF. The DNA of the CDR3 is TGCAGCGTAGAGACAGGGTTCACCGGGGAGCTGTTTTTT.

The genes are TRBV29-1 and TRBJ1-2; perhaps TRBD1 as D (5 bases). Per the germline V gene, CDR1 is SQVTM and CDR2 is ANQGSEA. CDR3 length: 14 amino acids. V was trimmed by 5 bases and J by 5 bases, leaving 18 bases between them. CDR3 in amino acids: CSVRNPDRIYGYTF. The CDR3, as DNA: TGCAGCGTTCGCAACCCCGACAGAATATATGGCTACACCTTC.

The chain employs TRBV9 and TRBJ2-1; 9 bases align to TRBD1. CDR3 length equals 15 residues. Germline V gene sequence: CDR1 SGDLS, CDR2 YYNGEE. V lost 3 bases to trimming and J lost 7 bases; unmatched junction nucleotides: 8. CDR3 loop: CASSARQGVINEQFF. Written as DNA, the CDR3 is TGTGCCAGCAGCGCCCGACAGGGGGTAATAAATGAGCAGTTCTTC.

V usage is TRBV7-2 and J usage is TRBJ2-2; 10 nucleotides line up with TRBD2. Germline CDR1 reads SGHTA; CDR2 reads FQGNSA. Trimming at V came to 5 bases and at J to 5 bases, leaving 11 bases not matched to a gene. CDR3 length: 17 residues. The CDR3 sequence is CASSKIILAGGTGELFF. CDR3 in DNA: TGTGCCAGCAGCAAGATTATATTAGCGGGAGGAACCGGGGAGCTGTTTTTT.

The V and J genes are TRBV7-9 and TRBJ1-6; D call uncertain. The ends were cut back, 3 bases at V and 9 bases at J, with 6 bases in the middle. Germline CDR1 and CDR2: SEHNR and FQNEAQ (reference sequence). The CDR3 runs 12 residues. The CDR3: CASSLAGSPLHF. For the CDR3, the DNA is TGTGCCAGCAGCTTGGCGGGTTCACCCCTCCACTTT.